This T cell receptor (beta chain) was documented in a study of blood T cell repertoires in COVID-19. Across the whole study: In each case, the material was cDNA or gDNA derived from T cells, B-cell-depleted T cells, or PBMCs.

The data were produced by immunoSEQ multiplex PCR, yet TCRdb's version contains in-frame clones alone and is incomplete. The table has 15,000 or so clones, 75% to 90% seen once; the top ten hold 15% to 20%. The CDR3 sequence is 16 residues long. V dropped 5 bases and J dropped 1 base, with 15 bases sitting between them. The germline CDR1 and CDR2 sequences are GTSNPN and SVGIG (reference sequence). The chain has TRBV30 and TRBJ1-6; D may be TRBD1 (6 bases). The origin of this receptor is a human donor in a cohort sampled during active COVID-19. Sequencing used peripheral blood. This CDR3 reads CAWRWAGQSYNSPLHF. CDR3 nucleotides: TGTGCCTGGCGTTGGGCAGGACAGTCCTATAATTCACCCCTCCACTTT.